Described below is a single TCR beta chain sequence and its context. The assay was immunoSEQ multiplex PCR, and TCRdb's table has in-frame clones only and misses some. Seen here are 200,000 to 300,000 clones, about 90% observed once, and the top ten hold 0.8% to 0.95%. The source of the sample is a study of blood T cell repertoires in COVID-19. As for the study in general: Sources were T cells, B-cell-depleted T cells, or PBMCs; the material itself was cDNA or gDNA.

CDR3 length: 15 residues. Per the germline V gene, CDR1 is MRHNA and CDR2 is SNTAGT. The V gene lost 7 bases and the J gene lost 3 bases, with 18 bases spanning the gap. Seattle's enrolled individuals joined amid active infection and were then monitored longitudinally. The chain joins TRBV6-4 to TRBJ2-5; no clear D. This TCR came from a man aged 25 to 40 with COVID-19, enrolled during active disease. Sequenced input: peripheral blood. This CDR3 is CASTDWLPRKETQYF. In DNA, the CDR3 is TGTGCCAGCACCGACTGGCTCCCACGGAAAGAGACCCAGTACTTC.